Following are 19 T cell receptor beta chains from one sample sequenced in a study of blood T cell repertoires in COVID-19 (dated by TCRdb to 2018 to 2020). Libraries were prepared through the immunoSEQ multiplex PCR assay. This immuneACCESS table, as held by TCRdb, lists in-frame sequences with V and J called but not all clones. Of the missing ones, under half trace to an unresolved V gene in checked studies; the others have no known cause. This sample holds roughly 230,000 clones; roughly 84% were observed only once. About 4.5% of the sample rests with the top ten. Sequencing was done on a sample of peripheral blood. The receptors were sampled from a man aged 50 to 59 with active or convalescent COVID-19.

CDR3 sequence reads: CASSQDGEGPYF. CDR3 in DNA: TGCGCCAGCAGCCAAGACGGGGAAGGTCCTTACTTC. The V and J genes are TRBV4-3 and TRBJ2-4, with a possible D match to TRBD2 (5 bases). This CDR3 comprises 12 residues. Trimming cost V 0 bases and J 16 bases, with 13 bases left between them. Germline values: CDR1 LGHNA, CDR2 YSLEER.

The chain combines TRBV6-5 with TRBJ2-1, with D possibly TRBD2 on 7 matching bases. CDR3 length: 14 residues. CDR1 and CDR2 from the germline V gene are MNHEY and SVGAGI. Trimming cost V 10 bases and J 4 bases, with 17 bases left between them. The CDR3 bases are TGTGCCACCCTTACCGGGGGGCCGTACAATGAGCAGTTCTTC. It specifies CATLTGGPYNEQFF.

The J gene is TRBJ1-4, the V gene TRBV5-4; TRBD1 aligns across 7 bases. With V trimmed by 4 bases and J by 4 bases, 13 bases remained unmatched. Per germline, CDR1 SGHNT and CDR2 YYREEE (reference sequence). CDR3 size: 17 residues. As DNA, the CDR3 is TGTGCCAGCAGCGGGAGACAGGGAGAATTGGGTAATGAAAAACTGTTTTTT. The encoded protein is CASSGRQGELGNEKLFF.

This clone was detected only a few times. The genes are TRBV19 and TRBJ1-5; 7 bases line up with TRBD1. Germline-derived CDR1 and CDR2 are LNHDA and SQIVND (reference sequence). CDR3 length: 14 amino acids. The V and J ends lost 9 bases and 0 bases, in that order; junction bases with no gene match: 5. The CDR3 nucleotides are TGTGCCAGCAGGGACAGCTATAGCAATCAGCCCCAGCATTTT. Encoded protein: CASRDSYSNQPQHF.

J is TRBJ1-2 and V is TRBV5-6; 8 bases match TRBD1. Per germline, CDR1 SGHDT and CDR2 YYEEEE. The CDR3 length is 14 residues. The ends lost 4 bases at V and 8 bases at J; junction bases unmatched: 10. The CDR3 reads CASSPDRGRGGYTF. The CDR3 DNA reads as TGTGCCAGCAGCCCAGACAGGGGTAGAGGCGGCTACACCTTC.

The rearrangement uses TRBV15 and TRBJ1-5; tentatively, D is TRBD1 (6 bases). Germline V gene sequence: CDR1 LNHNV, CDR2 YYDKDF (reference sequence). This CDR3 has 17 amino acids. V was pared by 0 bases and J by 0 bases, with 12 bases between. The CDR3 here is CATSRDVGGGSNQPQHF. DNA of the CDR3: TGTGCCACCAGCAGAGATGTTGGGGGCGGTAGCAATCAGCCCCAGCATTTT.

The chain employs TRBV30 and TRBJ1-6; TRBD1 matches at 9 bases. The germline V gene encodes CDR1 GTSNPN and CDR2 SVGIG (reference sequence). With 3 bases clipped from V and 3 bases from J, the junction kept 3 bases outside the gene matches. There are 15 residues in the CDR3. DNA for the CDR3: TGTGCCTGGAGCCCGGGACAGGGCTATAATTCACCCCTCCACTTT. It is translated as CAWSPGQGYNSPLHF.

V usage is TRBV27 and J usage is TRBJ1-2; TRBD1 agrees at 9 bases. The CDR3 is 15 residues long. V gave up 5 bases and J gave up 0 bases; unmatched junction bases: 4. Germline V gene sequence: CDR1 MNHEY, CDR2 SMNVEV (reference sequence). The CDR3 loop is CASSPGTGPNYGYTF. DNA for the CDR3: TGTGCCAGCAGTCCCGGGACAGGGCCTAACTATGGCTACACCTTC.

The rearrangement uses TRBV4-1 and TRBJ2-7; a possible D gene is TRBD1 (7 bases). Trimming took off 5 bases at V and 1 base at J, with 21 bases between the two ends. There are 17 residues in the CDR3. Germline CDR1 MGHRA, CDR2 YSYEKL. The CDR3 region is CASSEAGGTGQSYEQYF. The CDR3 DNA reads as TGCGCCAGCAGCGAAGCCGGGGGAACGGGACAGTCCTACGAGCAGTACTTC.

V gene TRBV7-6 combines with J gene TRBJ1-1; D perhaps matches TRBD1 (5 bases). CDR1 SGHVS and CDR2 FNYEAQ come from the germline V gene. Trimming removed 5 bases from V and 3 bases from J, with 16 bases in between. The CDR3 sequence is 15 residues long. CDR3 sequence reads: CASSPRQNLDTEAFF. CDR3 DNA: TGTGCCAGCAGCCCCCGACAGAATCTCGACACTGAAGCTTTCTTT.

The rearrangement uses TRBV7-2 and TRBJ1-6; TRBD1 is a possible D gene (5 bases). CDR1 is SGHTA and CDR2 is FQGNSA in the germline V gene. V was cut by 2 bases and J by 7 bases, with 12 bases left in between. The CDR3 runs 15 residues. CDR3 protein: CASSLSRQLNSPLHF. CDR3 in DNA: TGTGCCAGCAGCTTAAGTCGACAGCTCAATTCACCCCTCCACTTT.

This clone appeared a few times. The CDR3 spells CSVLDPNQPQHF. CDR3 in DNA: TGCAGCGTCCTAGACCCCAATCAGCCCCAGCATTTT. The V call is TRBV29-1, the J call TRBJ1-5; D remains ambiguous. From germline, CDR1 is SQVTM and CDR2 ANQGSEA. V was shortened by 6 bases and J by 3 bases, with 9 bases between the two germline ends. CDR3 length equals 12 residues.

As DNA, the CDR3 is TGTGCCAGCAGTCCGGGACTAGCGGGGGGGGTCAACGAGCAGTACTTC. Encoded protein: CASSPGLAGGVNEQYF. This rearrangement joins TRBV28 to TRBJ2-7; the match to TRBD2 covers 16 bases. The CDR3 is 16 amino acids. The V segment lost 5 bases and the J segment 5 bases; nucleotides outside the gene matches: 6. Germline V gene sequence: CDR1 MDHEN, CDR2 SYDVKM.

The gene calls are TRBV5-6 and TRBJ1-1, with D perhaps TRBD1 (5 bases). CDR1 SGHDT and CDR2 YYEEEE come from the germline V gene. V was pared by 0 bases and J by 1 base, with 13 bases between. This CDR3 has 16 residues. The CDR3 reads CASSLGGLGRNTEAFF. The CDR3 coding sequence is TGTGCCAGCAGCTTGGGGGGCTTAGGCCGGAACACTGAAGCTTTCTTT.

The chain joins TRBV10-3 to TRBJ2-7; 10 nucleotides align to TRBD1. The CDR3 spans 14 residues. The V segment lost 8 bases and the J segment 6 bases; nucleotides outside the gene matches: 10. Germline loops: CDR1 ENHRY, CDR2 SYGVKD. For the CDR3, the DNA is TGTGCCATCCAAACCGGGACAGGGGCAGGCGAGCAGTACTTC. This codes for CAIQTGTGAGEQYF.

The chain combines TRBV12-3 or TRBV12-4 with TRBJ2-1, with D perhaps TRBD1 (6 bases). Trimming removed 2 bases from V and 4 bases from J, with 6 bases in between. The CDR3 covers 13 residues. CDR3: CASSLTGYNEQFF. CDR3 nucleotides: TGTGCCAGCAGTTTAACAGGGTACAATGAGCAGTTCTTC.

The chain recombines TRBV19 with TRBJ2-3, with a tentative D call TRBD2 (6 bases). Germline V gene data show CDR1 as LNHDA and CDR2 as SQIVND (reference sequence). This CDR3 region has 14 residues. The V gene lost 6 bases and the J gene lost 3 bases, with 13 bases spanning the gap. The CDR3, as DNA: TGTGCCAGTAGATTACGGGGAGGAACAGATACGCAGTATTTT. This gives the protein CASRLRGGTDTQYF.

Points on this clone: Sequence at one end of the junction differs from germline and may be a read error. The chain couples TRBV10-3 to TRBJ2-3; 10 bases match TRBD1. The CDR3 extends over 14 amino acids. In germline, CDR1 is ENHRY, CDR2 SYGVKD. CDR3: CAISPPGRDRGRIF. CDR3 coding DNA: TGTGCCATCAGTCCCCCTGGACGGGACAGGGGAAGAATTTTT.

CDR3 sequence (DNA): TGTGCCAGTAGTATACAGGGGGGCTACGAGCAGTACTTC. Residues: CASSIQGGYEQYF. The V and J genes are TRBV19 and TRBJ2-7; D possibly corresponds to TRBD1 (7 bases). The CDR3 runs to 13 residues. Germline V gene data show CDR1 as LNHDA and CDR2 as SQIVND (reference sequence). V shed 2 bases and J shed 3 bases, with 8 bases lying between them.